These 4 T cell receptor beta chains were all obtained from the same sample, sequenced in a study of early T cells in non-severe SARS-CoV-2 infection. TCRdb re-derived calls from the 5' RACE reads in MiXCR, one entry per CDR3 protein. Of tens of thousands of distinct CDR3 sequences listed, roughly a tenth were seen once; the top ten hold 4.5%. Sequenced input: whole blood. The receptors were sampled from an adult who was a healthcare worker with PCR-confirmed SARS-CoV-2 infection or an uninfected control (not recorded which).

The rearrangement links TRBV6-5 to TRBJ2-7, with D possibly being TRBD1 (5 bases). V lost 11 bases and J 0 bases, leaving 11 bases between the germline ends. Germline V gene lookup returns CDR1 MNHEY and CDR2 SVGAGI. The CDR3 contains 12 residues. The CDR3 coding sequence is TGTGCCGCGCAGGGAAACTCCTACGAGCAGTACTTC. It codes for CAAQGNSYEQYF.

This clonotype was detected ten times or more. The V call is TRBV14, the J call TRBJ2-7; D may be TRBD1 or TRBD2 (5 bases each). V was shortened by 4 bases and J by 3 bases, with 13 bases between the two germline ends. There are 14 residues in the CDR3. Germline CDR1 is SGHDN and CDR2 is FVKESK. Written as DNA, the CDR3 is TGTGCCAGCAGCCCGCCGGGACGGAACTACGAGCAGTACTTC. It translates to CASSPPGRNYEQYF.

This clonotype was seen repeatedly, ten times or more. The CDR3 loop is CSANRGGPYNEQFF. As DNA, the CDR3 is TGCAGTGCTAACCGGGGGGGACCCTACAATGAGCAGTTCTTC. The chain couples TRBV20-1 to TRBJ2-1, with 8 nucleotides matching TRBD2. The CDR3 length is 14 residues. Germline CDR1 reads DFQATT; CDR2 reads SNEGSKA (reference sequence). V gave up 4 bases and J gave up 2 bases; unmatched junction bases: 4.

The chain has TRBV5-1 and TRBJ2-3; a weak D match, TRBD1 (6 bases). From germline, CDR1 is SGHRS and CDR2 YFSETQ. The CDR3 is 15 amino acids. With 7 bases removed from V and 0 bases from J, the gap between germline ends came to 15 bases. The CDR3 DNA reads TGCGCCAGCGGAAAACAGGGTTGGAGCACAGATACGCAGTATTTT. It yields the protein CASGKQGWSTDTQYF.